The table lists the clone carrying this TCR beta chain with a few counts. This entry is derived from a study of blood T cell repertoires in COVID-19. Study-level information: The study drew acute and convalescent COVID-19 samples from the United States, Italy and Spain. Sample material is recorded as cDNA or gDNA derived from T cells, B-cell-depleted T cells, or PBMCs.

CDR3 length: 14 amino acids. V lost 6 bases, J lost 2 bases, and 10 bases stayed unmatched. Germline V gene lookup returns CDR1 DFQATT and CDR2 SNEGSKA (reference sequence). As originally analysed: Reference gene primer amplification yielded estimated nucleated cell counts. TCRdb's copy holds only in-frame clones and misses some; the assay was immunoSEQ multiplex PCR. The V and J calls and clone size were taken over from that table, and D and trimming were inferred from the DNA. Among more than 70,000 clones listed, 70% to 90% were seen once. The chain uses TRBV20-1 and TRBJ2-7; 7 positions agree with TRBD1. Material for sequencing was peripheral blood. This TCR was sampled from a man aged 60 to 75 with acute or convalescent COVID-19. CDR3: CSASPQGIPYEQYF. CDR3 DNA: TGCAGTGCCAGTCCACAGGGGATCCCCTACGAGCAGTACTTC.